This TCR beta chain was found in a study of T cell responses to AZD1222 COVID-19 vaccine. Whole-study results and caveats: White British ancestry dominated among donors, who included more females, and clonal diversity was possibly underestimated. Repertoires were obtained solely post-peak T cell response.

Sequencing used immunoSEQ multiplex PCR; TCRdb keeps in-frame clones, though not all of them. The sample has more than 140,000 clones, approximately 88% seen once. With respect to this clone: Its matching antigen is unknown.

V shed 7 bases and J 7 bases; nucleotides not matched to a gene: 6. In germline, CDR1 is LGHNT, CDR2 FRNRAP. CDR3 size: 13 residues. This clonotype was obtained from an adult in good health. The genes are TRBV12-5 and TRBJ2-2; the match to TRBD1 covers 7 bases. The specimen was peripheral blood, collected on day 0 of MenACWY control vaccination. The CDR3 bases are TGTGCTAGTGATCGACAGGGAATCGGGGAGCTGTTTTTT. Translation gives CASDRQGIGELFF.